The text below deals with one TCR beta chain. The antigen it recognizes is unknown. At one end, the junction sequence differs from germline, possibly due to a read error. From the cysteine through the phenylalanine, the CDR3 covers 12 amino acids. Solely the CDR3 DNA is kept, with 36 bases framed from the first base. CDR1 and CDR2, looked up from the germline V gene, are MNHEY and SVGAGI. These reads were obtained on an Illumina HiSeq 1500. The public reads were reanalyzed by TCRdb: fastp trimming at Q25, MiXCR alignment, in-frame beta chains only. A single entry per CDR3 protein holds the most common genes and DNA from its merged rows. This sample comprises approximately 500,000 distinct CDR3 sequences, 16% of them detected only once. The ten largest clones take up roughly 25% of the sample. The entry originates in a study of T cell repertoires in cytomegalovirus infection (dated by TCRdb to about 2019). Study-level background: The HLA type of each donor mattered for the analysis, because public TCR beta signatures pointed to carriage of CMV infection along with the matching HLA type. The investigation overall reported the following: The ex vivo response was dominated by HLA-C-restricted CMV-specific TCR beta clonotypes, which also provided the single most frequent clonotype in two of eight donors. Carriers of CMV infection plus the relevant HLA type were discriminated by the cumulative frequency of public TCR beta family members in the study cohort and in an independent roughly 400-donor cohort.

Sequences were obtained from CD8+ T cells from PBMCs. The clonotype comes from a human donor in good health (CMV status not recorded). Some clones in this sample may be carry-over from other donors' samples. This receptor chain uses TRBV6-5 and TRBJ2-5; TRBD2 might be the D gene, on 6 matching bases. The CDR3 protein sequence reads: CASSYSRLVWDF. In nucleotides, the sequence is TGTGCCAGCAGTTACTCGAGACTAGTCTGGGACTTC.